The 2 T cell receptor beta chains below were found in one sample sequenced in a study of T cell changes during pregnancy in multiple sclerosis. Sequencing was performed with immunoSEQ multiplex PCR; in TCRdb, only in-frame clones are kept and a portion is missing. The sample has 80,000 to 130,000 clones, 85% to 95% seen once; the top ten hold approximately 1.2%. This material consisted of peripheral blood, taken in the second trimester of pregnancy. The receptors originated from a female donor with multiple sclerosis, enrolled in a pregnancy study.

This sequence joins TRBV2 and TRBJ1-1; perhaps TRBD1 as D (6 bases). Germline V gene data show CDR1 as SNHLY and CDR2 as FYNNEI. The CDR3 extends over 15 amino acids. The ends were cut back, 4 bases at V and 10 bases at J, with 22 bases in the middle. The CDR3 here is CASSVLRGGTLGAFF. In DNA form, the CDR3 reads TGTGCCAGCAGTGTCTTAAGGGGGGGGACTCTTGGAGCTTTCTTT. Supplemented by reference TRBV2 and TRBJ1-1, the full variable domain reads EPEVTQTPSHQVTQMGQEVILRCVPISNHLYFYWYRQILGQKVEFLVSFYNNEISEKSEIFDDQFSVERPDGSNFTLKIRSTKLEDSAMYFCASSVLRGGTLGAFFGQGTRLTVV.

The rearrangement joins TRBV18 to TRBJ1-1; no clear D gene. The CDR3 extends over 13 amino acids. Germline V CDR1 and CDR2: KGHSH, LQKENI. The germline V and J ends were trimmed by 5 bases and 0 bases, with 7 bases remaining between them. This CDR3 is CASSTDLNTEAFF. The CDR3 nucleotides are TGTGCCAGCTCAACAGACCTGAACACTGAAGCTTTCTTT.